The 5 T cell receptor beta chains below come from one sample, sequenced in a study of cytomegalovirus exposure and HLA in healthy donors. PCR primers comprised 60 Vbeta and 13 Jbeta primers. Sequencing was performed with immunoSEQ multiplex PCR; in TCRdb, only in-frame clones are kept and a portion is missing. The sample yields about 63,000 clones, 73% seen once. The sample consisted of PBMCs. All receptors come from a man aged 50 or older in good health and CMV-seronegative.

The chain links TRBV28 to TRBJ1-5; TRBD1 agrees at 10 bases. Germline-derived CDR1 and CDR2 are MDHEN and SYDVKM. Unmatched junction bases numbered 9, after V lost 6 bases and J lost 4 bases. The CDR3 has 16 residues. Here the CDR3 reads CASRRQGAWLNQPQHF. CDR3 coding DNA: TGTGCCAGCAGGAGACAGGGGGCATGGTTGAATCAGCCCCAGCATTTT.

This clone has only a few counts. The J gene is TRBJ1-3, the V gene TRBV19, with 7 bases aligning to TRBD1. The germline V gene encodes CDR1 LNHDA and CDR2 SQIVND (reference sequence). This CDR3 is 15 amino acids long. V trimming: 6 bases; J trimming: 2 bases; junction bases outside the gene matches: 7. The CDR3: CASRVRGGTGNTIYF. DNA of the CDR3: TGTGCCAGTAGGGTGAGAGGGGGCACTGGAAACACCATATATTTT.

This chain uses TRBV19 with TRBJ2-1; 9 positions match TRBD2. The V gene's germline CDR1 is LNHDA and CDR2 SQIVND (reference sequence). J lost 6 bases, V lost 3 bases, and 6 bases had no gene match. This CDR3 has 15 amino acids. CDR3: CASSILAGRFNEQFF. The CDR3, as DNA: TGTGCCAGTAGTATTCTAGCGGGGAGGTTCAATGAGCAGTTCTTC.

The chain carries TRBV6-6 and TRBJ1-6; 7 bases align to TRBD1. CDR1 is MNHNY, CDR2 SVGAGI, per germline (reference sequence). Losses at the gene ends were 6 bases for V and 7 bases for J; bases not matched to a gene: 6. CDR3 length equals 14 residues. Written as DNA, the CDR3 is TGTGCCAGCAGCCCCACAGGGGTAAATTCACCCCTCCACTTT. Translating gives CASSPTGVNSPLHF.

The chain has TRBV2 and TRBJ2-7, with 8 positions matching TRBD2. Germline V gives CDR1 SNHLY, CDR2 FYNNEI. The CDR3 consists of 14 residues. The ends lost 4 bases at V and 3 bases at J; junction bases unmatched: 5. The CDR3 DNA follows: TGTGCCAGCAGTGCGGAAGCGGGGGACTACGAGCAGTACTTC. Translation gives CASSAEAGDYEQYF.